Listed below are T cell receptor beta chains from one sample, sequenced in a study of blood T cell repertoires in COVID-19. TCRdb keeps only in-frame clones here, not all; method: immunoSEQ multiplex PCR. The data contain under 300,000 clones, over 75% of them seen just once; the ten biggest clones take up 15%. Sequenced: PBMCs or T cells enriched from blood (not recorded which). All receptors come from a man in his late teens or twenties who had recovered from COVID-19. Each CDR3 is given with its conserved first and last residue. D genes are given only for firm matches. A clone size is listed for some rows: how often the clone was seen (once, few, many), or a class if it is expanded.

TRBJ1-2 TRBV5-4 - - TGTGCCAGCAGCTTTCAGGGGTCGAGGGGCTACACCTTC CASSFQGSRGYTF
TRBJ1-1 TRBV5-1 - TRBD1 TGCGCCAGCAGCTTGGCGGGACAGACTTCTAACACTGAAGCTTTCTTT CASSLAGQTSNTEAFF
TRBJ2-2 TRBV10-3 few TRBD2 TGTGCCATCAGTGAGACCCTAGCGGGAGCCCCCGGGGAGCTGTTTTTT CAISETLAGAPGELFF
TRBJ1-2 TRBV18 - - TGTGCCAGCTCACCGGCGGGCTATGGCTACACCTTC CASSPAGYGYTF
TRBJ2-1 TRBV3-1/TRBV3-2 - TRBD2 TGTGCCAGCAGCTGGCTAGGGACTAGCGGGAGCAATGAGCAGTTCTTC CASSWLGTSGSNEQFF
TRBJ2-1 TRBV20-1 once - TGCAGTGCCGGGGTTGAGCAGTTCTTC CSAGVEQFF
TRBJ1-6 TRBV25-1 - - TGTGCCAGCAGTGGTCGACAGGTACCCAGTTCACCCCTCCACTTT CASSGRQVPSSPLHF
TRBJ2-7 TRBV7-6 - TRBD2 TGTGCCAGCAGCTTAAACCGACTAGCGGGATATAGTGAGCAGTACTTC CASSLNRLAGYSEQYF
TRBJ1-4 TRBV6-5 - - TGTGCCAGCACTGGGACACCGATAAAAGAAAAACTGTTTTTT CASTGTPIKEKLFF
TRBJ1-3 TRBV2 - - TGTGCCAGCAAATTGGGGGCGCGGTCTGGAAACACCATATATTTT CASKLGARSGNTIYF
TRBJ1-4 TRBV7-9 - - TGTGCCAGCAGCTTAGGAGGTTATGAAAAACTGTTTTTT CASSLGGYEKLFF
TRBJ1-2 TRBV5-1 - TRBD1 TGCGCCAGCAGCTCCGGGACCCGGGACAGGGCTTTTAACTATGGCTACACCTTC CASSSGTRDRAFNYGYTF
TRBJ2-2 TRBV7-2 - - TGTGCCAGCAGCTTAGGCAGGAACACCGGGGAGCTGTTTTTT CASSLGRNTGELFF
TRBJ2-6 TRBV4-2 - - TGTGCCAGCAGCCAAGATAGGGGGGGCACTGGGGCCAACGTCCTGACTTTC CASSQDRGGTGANVLTF
TRBJ2-1 TRBV6-5 - - TGTGCCAGCAGTTACTCGGGGAGCTCCTACAATGAGCAGTTCTTC CASSYSGSSYNEQFF
TRBJ1-2 TRBV5-5 - TRBD1 TGTGCCAGCAGCTTGGATACCGGGACAGGGATCTATGGCTACACCTTC CASSLDTGTGIYGYTF
TRBJ1-3 TRBV18 - - TGTGCCAGCTCACCAGCGGGGATTGCTGGAAACACCATATATTTT CASSPAGIAGNTIYF
TRBJ1-1 TRBV2 - - TGTGCCAGCAGTGAATTTTTAGTGAACACTGAAGCTTTCTTT CASSEFLVNTEAFF
TRBJ2-1 TRBV9 once - TGTGCCAGCAGCGCCTATCACACGGGAGCCGACAATGAGCAGTTCTTC CASSAYHTGADNEQFF
TRBJ1-5 TRBV14 few TRBD1 TGTGCCAGCAGCCAAAGCCTCGGGACAGGGGACAATCAGCCCCAGCATTTT CASSQSLGTGDNQPQHF
TRBJ1-2 TRBV9 - TRBD1 TGTGCCAGCAGCGCCGGACAGGGAAACTATGGCTACACCTTC CASSAGQGNYGYTF
TRBJ1-4 TRBV6-1 - TRBD1 TGTGCCAGCAGTGAAATTCCGGGACAGGGGAATGAAAAACTGTTTTTT CASSEIPGQGNEKLFF
TRBJ2-2 TRBV18 - TRBD1 TGTGCCAGCTCAAGGGACAGTAACACCGGGGAGCTGTTTTTT CASSRDSNTGELFF
TRBJ1-3 TRBV2 - - TGTGCCAGCAGTGAATTGGGCGTTAGTGGAAACACCATATATTTT CASSELGVSGNTIYF
TRBJ1-1 TRBV5-5 - - TGTGCCAGCAGCTTGGTCCAGGAGGGCACTGAAGCTTTCTTT CASSLVQEGTEAFF
TRBJ2-1 TRBV6-1 - - TGTGCCAGCAGTGATGGTACAGGGTCCTGGGATGAGCAGTTCTTC CASSDGTGSWDEQFF
TRBJ1-2 TRBV20-1 - - TGCAGTGCTATTCGACAGGAAGGCTACACCTTC CSAIRQEGYTF
TRBJ2-2 TRBV2 - TRBD1 TGTGCCAGCAGTTACCGGGACAGGGGAACCGGGGAGCTGTTTTTT CASSYRDRGTGELFF
TRBJ2-7 TRBV2 - TRBD1 TGTGCCAGCAAGGGGACAGGGTCTTCCTACGAGCAGTACTTC CASKGTGSSYEQYF
TRBJ2-5 TRBV28 - - TGTGCCAGCAACGACAGATATCTCTCAGAGACCCAGTACTTC CASNDRYLSETQYF
TRBJ2-5 TRBV4-1 - - TGCGCCAGCAGCCAAGAGGGCGGGGCCCCAGGGACCCAGTACTTC CASSQEGGAPGTQYF
TRBJ1-2 TRBV6-5 - TRBD1 TGTGCCAGCAGTTACGGGCAGGGGGCCCGATATGGCTACACCTTC CASSYGQGARYGYTF
TRBJ2-6 TRBV18 - TRBD1 TGTGCCAGCTCACACGCAGGACAGGCAAGCTCTGGGGCCAACGTCCTGACTTTC CASSHAGQASSGANVLTF
TRBJ2-7 TRBV5-1 once TRBD2 TGCGCCAGCAGCTTGGTTTTAGGCGGGGGGTACTCCGAGCAGTACTTC CASSLVLGGGYSEQYF
TRBJ2-5 TRBV11-3 - TRBD2 TGTGCCAGCAGCCTCCTACTAGCGGACCCTGAGACCCAGTACTTC CASSLLLADPETQYF
TRBJ1-4 TRBV10-2 - TRBD1 TGCGCCAGCGGGCGACAGGGCGAGTCGGCTGAAAAACTGTTTTTT CASGRQGESAEKLFF
TRBJ2-5 TRBV6-2/TRBV6-3 few - TGTGCCAGCAGTTACATGGCGCGGGGGCCATCAGAGACCCAGTACTTC CASSYMARGPSETQYF
TRBJ2-7 TRBV5-4 - TRBD1 TGTGCCAGCAGCTGGGGACAGGGGCACTCCTACGAGCAGTACTTC CASSWGQGHSYEQYF
TRBJ1-2 TRBV3-1/TRBV3-2 - - TGTGCCAGCAGCCTTCAGGGGTACGGCTACACCTTC CASSLQGYGYTF
TRBJ1-5 TRBV7-9 once TRBD1 TGTGCCAGCAGCGGCGGGACAGTAGGTAGCAATCAGCCCCAGCATTTT CASSGGTVGSNQPQHF
TRBJ2-6 TRBV24-1 - - TGTGCCACCAGTGACCCGGGGGGGGCCAACGTCCTGACTTTC CATSDPGGANVLTF
TRBJ2-1 TRBV6-1 - - TGTGCCAGCAGTGAAGGGTTTTCGCGGTCAACCAGGTTCTTC CASSEGFSRSTRFF
TRBJ1-1 TRBV2 - - TGTGCCAGCAGTGAGAACAGGAACACTGAAGCTTTCTTT CASSENRNTEAFF
TRBJ1-1 TRBV4-1 - - TGCGCCAGCAGCCAAGAGTGGAGAGGGGGACTGAACACTGAAGCTTTCTTT CASSQEWRGGLNTEAFF
TRBJ1-1 TRBV11-2 once - TGTGCCAGCAGCTTAGAAGCGGGGTCGGGCACTGAAGCTTTCTTT CASSLEAGSGTEAFF
TRBJ1-2 TRBV19 once TRBD1 TGTGCCAGTAGCGACAGGGCGGGATATGGCTACACCTTC CASSDRAGYGYTF
TRBJ1-2 TRBV19 - - TGTGCCAGTAGTATCCGGGGAGGAGGCTACACCTTC CASSIRGGGYTF
TRBJ2-2 TRBV4-1 - - TGCGCCAGCAGCCAAGATCAGGGGTTCGCCGGGGAGCTGTTTTTT CASSQDQGFAGELFF
TRBJ1-4 TRBV15 once - TGTGCCACCAGCAGACCTCGGGGAAAACTGTTTTTT CATSRPRGKLFF
TRBJ2-7 TRBV9 - - TGTGCCAGCAGCGGGGAGGACTCCTACGAGCAGTACTTC CASSGEDSYEQYF
TRBJ2-1 TRBV7-9 few - TGTGCCAGCAGCTTAGCCAACTACAATGAGCAGTTCTTC CASSLANYNEQFF